The 17 T cell receptor beta chains listed next were all sequenced from one sample in a study of early T cells in non-severe SARS-CoV-2 infection. TCRdb re-analysed the 5' RACE reads in MiXCR, keeping a single row per CDR3 protein. This sample has 28,000 or so distinct CDR3 sequences, with 5.3% found just once. The material sequenced was whole blood. The receptors shown here come from an adult who was a healthcare worker with PCR-confirmed SARS-CoV-2 infection or an uninfected control (not recorded which).

In this sample, this clonotype turned up many times. The chain employs TRBV20-1 and TRBJ1-2; D ambiguous. Trimming shortened V by 3 bases and J by 4 bases, and 12 bases separated the two germline ends. The CDR3 has 13 amino acids. Germline values: CDR1 DFQATT, CDR2 SNEGSKA (reference sequence). CDR3 nucleotides: TGCAGTGCTAGCTCCGGGCTGGCCTATGGCTACACCTTC. Its translation: CSASSGLAYGYTF.

This clonotype was seen at least ten times. The V gene is TRBV3-1, the J gene TRBJ1-4, with D perhaps TRBD1 (5 bases). This CDR3 comprises 14 residues. V lost 4 bases and J 7 bases, leaving 13 bases between the germline ends. Germline loops: CDR1 LGHDT, CDR2 YNNKEL (reference sequence). The CDR3 DNA reads as TGTGCCAGCAGCCTGAGAGGGAGGGGTGAAAAACTGTTTTTT. Amino acids: CASSLRGRGEKLFF. Combining the CDR3 with reference TRBV3-1 and TRBJ1-4 gives the whole variable domain DTAVSQTPKYLVTQMGNDKSIKCEQNLGHDTMYWYKQDSKKFLKIMFSYNNKELIINETVPNRFSPKSPDKAHLNLHINSLELGDSAVYFCASSLRGRGEKLFFGSGTQLSVL.

The chain combines TRBV19 with TRBJ2-3; D is unclear. The germline V gene has CDR1 LNHDA and CDR2 SQIVND (reference sequence). This CDR3 is built from 16 residues. V gave up 0 bases and J gave up 0 bases, with 10 bases separating them. The CDR3 region has the DNA TGTGCCAGTAGTATAGATTCCCCGTGGAGCACAGATACGCAGTATTTT. Its protein product is CASSIDSPWSTDTQYF.

Judged by abundance, this clonotype is medium-sized. CDR3 protein: CATSDRAGGFTGELFF. CDR3 bases: TGTGCCACCAGTGATCGAGCGGGAGGTTTCACCGGGGAGCTGTTTTTT. The chain combines TRBV24-1 with TRBJ2-2, with 9 bases matching TRBD2. The germline V gene has CDR1 KGHDR and CDR2 SFDVKD. This CDR3 has 16 residues. With 3 bases clipped from V and 4 bases from J, the junction kept 5 bases outside the gene matches.

V is TRBV20-1 and J is TRBJ2-1; TRBD2 matches 10 bases. This CDR3 region has 14 residues. CDR1 and CDR2 (germline): DFQATT, SNEGSKA (reference sequence). V trimming: 5 bases; J trimming: 4 bases; junction bases outside the gene matches: 5. The DNA for the CDR3 is TGCAGTGCTGTATTAGCGGGAGGTTACAATGAGCAGTTCTTC. The encoded protein is CSAVLAGGYNEQFF.

Many counts were recorded for this clonotype. The rearrangement joins TRBV5-1 to TRBJ2-1; D possibly corresponds to TRBD1 (5 bases). Germline V gene sequence: CDR1 SGHRS, CDR2 YFSETQ. V was trimmed by 0 bases and J by 14 bases, leaving 15 bases between them. This CDR3 has 13 amino acids. CDR3 nucleotides: TGCGCCAGCAGCTTGGCGTTGGGGCAAATAAAGTTCTTC. Translating gives CASSLALGQIKFF.

By share, this clonotype ranks as medium-sized (0.01 to 0.1%). V is TRBV20-1 and J is TRBJ2-3, with D perhaps assigned TRBD1 or TRBD2 (5 bases each). The CDR3 runs 13 residues. V dropped 1 base and J dropped 4 bases, with 9 bases sitting between them. Looked up from germline, CDR1 is DFQATT and CDR2 is SNEGSKA (reference sequence). Here the CDR3 DNA reads TGCAGTGCTAGAGGGGACGCGGCAGATACGCAGTATTTT. This codes for CSARGDAADTQYF.

This clonotype was observed at least ten times. The chain is built from TRBV2 and TRBJ2-1, with TRBD2 matching 8 bases. Germline CDR1 SNHLY, CDR2 FYNNEI. Losses at the gene ends were 4 bases for V and 7 bases for J; bases not matched to a gene: 6. The CDR3 totals 14 residues. CDR3 residues: CASSVSGSYNEQFF. CDR3 DNA sequence: TGTGCCAGCAGTGTAAGCGGGAGCTATAATGAGCAGTTCTTC. The variable domain in full, with the rest retrieved from reference TRBV2 and TRBJ2-1, is EPEVTQTPSHQVTQMGQEVILRCVPISNHLYFYWYRQILGQKVEFLVSFYNNEISEKSEIFDDQFSVERPDGSNFTLKIRSTKLEDSAMYFCASSVSGSYNEQFFGPGTRLTVL.

This chain links TRBV24-1 with TRBJ2-1, with D perhaps TRBD1 (6 bases). V lost 4 bases and J lost 7, with 13 bases in between. The germline V gene encodes CDR1 KGHDR and CDR2 SFDVKD. CDR3 length: 14 amino acids. The chain's CDR3 is CATSDRGGWNEQFF. The CDR3 region has the DNA TGTGCCACCAGTGACCGTGGGGGCTGGAATGAGCAGTTCTTC.

This clonotype was recorded at least ten times. The CDR3 region is CSERAPGLIAGDEQFF. The CDR3 nucleotides are TGCAGTGAAAGGGCACCTGGCCTTATCGCGGGTGATGAGCAGTTCTTC. V usage is TRBV20-1 and J usage is TRBJ2-1, with a weak D call TRBD2 (5 bases). CDR3 size: 16 residues. Between the trimmed V and J ends, which lost 7 bases and 8 bases, there was a span of 27 bases. Germline assignment: CDR1 DFQATT and CDR2 SNEGSKA (reference sequence).

Turning to this clonotype: One base away lies a much larger clone, so this may be a sequencing read error. The CDR3 ends on some other residue instead of the conserved phenylalanine or tryptophan, so this is likely a read error. The rearrangement links TRBV6-1 to TRBJ2-7; 12 nucleotides line up with TRBD2. CDR3 length: 14 amino acids. Germline CDR1 MNHNS, CDR2 SASEGT. V trimming: 5 bases; J trimming: 7 bases; junction bases outside the gene matches: 6. CDR3 protein: CASSTGTSGFEQYS. DNA of the CDR3: TGTGCCAGCAGTACCGGGACTAGCGGGTTTGAGCAGTACTCC.

This clonotype was seen many times. The V call is TRBV5-1, the J call TRBJ2-5; D may be TRBD1 (6 bases). From germline, CDR1 is SGHRS and CDR2 YFSETQ. The CDR3 sequence is 14 residues long. V gave up 3 bases and J gave up 5 bases, with 14 bases separating them. The CDR3: CASSSSGTLETQYF. The CDR3, as DNA: TGCGCCAGCAGCTCATCCGGGACACTCGAGACCCAGTACTTC.

This clonotype was seen many times. The V gene is TRBV21-1, the J gene TRBJ2-1; the D call of TRBD2 is as the table states it, not checked on the DNA. TRBV21-1 is listed as a pseudogene. The CDR3 contains 16 residues. CDR3 nucleotide sequence: TGTGCCAGCAGCAAATCCGGGACTAAGGGATACAATGAGCAGTTCTTC. This gives the protein CASSKSGTKGYNEQFF.

This clonotype was recorded many times. The rearrangement joins TRBV20-1 to TRBJ2-7; no definite D call. The CDR3 contains 14 residues. Trimming removed 0 bases from V and 3 bases from J, with 12 bases in between. Germline assignment: CDR1 DFQATT and CDR2 SNEGSKA (reference sequence). The CDR3 coding sequence is TGCAGTGCTAGAGATTCCTTCAATGACTACGAGCAGTACTTC. This gives the protein CSARDSFNDYEQYF.

This clonotype was counted at least ten times. Here the CDR3 reads CASSENTGELFF. DNA for the CDR3: TGCGCCAGCAGTGAAAACACCGGGGAGCTGTTTTTT. This chain uses TRBV10-2 with TRBJ2-2; no clear D gene. Germline V gene data show CDR1 as WSHSY and CDR2 as SAAADI. Trimming cost V 3 bases and J 2 bases, with 1 base left between them. The CDR3 sequence is 12 residues long.

This clonotype was detected ten times or more. This CDR3 is CASSYSRDSSYEQYF. The CDR3 nucleotides are TGTGCCAGCAGTTACTCCCGGGACTCCTCCTACGAGCAGTACTTC. The chain is built from TRBV6-5 and TRBJ2-7; D possibly corresponds to TRBD2 (6 bases). The germline gives CDR1 MNHEY, CDR2 SVGAGI. The length of the CDR3 is 15 residues. V shed 0 bases and J shed 0 bases, with 9 bases lying between them.

This clonotype was counted many times. The chain links TRBV15 to TRBJ2-1, with 7 bases matching TRBD2. CDR3 length: 16 amino acids. V trimming: 1 base; J trimming: 3 bases; junction bases outside the gene matches: 6. CDR1 and CDR2 (germline): LNHNV, YYDKDF (reference sequence). CDR3 sequence (DNA): TGTGCCACCAGCAGAGGGGAGGGGAGTCTCTACAATGAGCAGTTCTTC. It codes for CATSRGEGSLYNEQFF.